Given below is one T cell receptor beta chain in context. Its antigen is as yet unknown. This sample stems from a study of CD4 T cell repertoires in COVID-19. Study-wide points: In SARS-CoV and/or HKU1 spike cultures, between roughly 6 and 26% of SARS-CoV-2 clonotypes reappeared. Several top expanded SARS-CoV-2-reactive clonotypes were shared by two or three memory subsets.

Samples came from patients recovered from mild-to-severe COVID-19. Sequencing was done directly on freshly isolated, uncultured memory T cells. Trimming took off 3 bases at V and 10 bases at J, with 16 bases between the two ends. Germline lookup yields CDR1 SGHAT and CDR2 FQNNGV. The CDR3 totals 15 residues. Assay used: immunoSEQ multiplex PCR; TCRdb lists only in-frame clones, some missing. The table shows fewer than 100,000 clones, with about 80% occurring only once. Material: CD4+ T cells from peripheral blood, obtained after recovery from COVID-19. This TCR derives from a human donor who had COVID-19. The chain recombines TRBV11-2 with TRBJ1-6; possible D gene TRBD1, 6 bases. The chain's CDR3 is CASSFGGGGRSPLHF. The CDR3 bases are TGTGCCAGCAGCTTCGGGGGCGGGGGGCGATCACCCCTCCACTTT.